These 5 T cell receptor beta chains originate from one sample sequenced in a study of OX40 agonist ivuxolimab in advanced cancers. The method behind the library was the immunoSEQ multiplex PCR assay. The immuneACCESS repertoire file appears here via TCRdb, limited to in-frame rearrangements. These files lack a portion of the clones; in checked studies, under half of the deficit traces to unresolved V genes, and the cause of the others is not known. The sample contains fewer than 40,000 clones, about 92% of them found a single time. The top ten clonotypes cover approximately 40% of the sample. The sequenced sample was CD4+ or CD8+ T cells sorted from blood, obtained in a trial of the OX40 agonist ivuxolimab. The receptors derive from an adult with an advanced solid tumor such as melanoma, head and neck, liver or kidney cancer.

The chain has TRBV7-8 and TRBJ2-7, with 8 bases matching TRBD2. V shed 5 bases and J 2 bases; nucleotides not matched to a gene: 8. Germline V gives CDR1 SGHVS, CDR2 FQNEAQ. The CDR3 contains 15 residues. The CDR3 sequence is CASSPETSATYEQYF. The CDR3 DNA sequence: TGTGCCAGCAGCCCCGAGACTAGCGCTACCTACGAGCAGTACTTC.

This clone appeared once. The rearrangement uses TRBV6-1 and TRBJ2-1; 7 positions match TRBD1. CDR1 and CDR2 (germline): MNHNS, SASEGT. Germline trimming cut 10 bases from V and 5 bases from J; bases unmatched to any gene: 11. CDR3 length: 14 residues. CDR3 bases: TGTGCCATCCCGACGGGGACAGCGGACAATGAGCAGTTCTTC. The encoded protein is CAIPTGTADNEQFF.

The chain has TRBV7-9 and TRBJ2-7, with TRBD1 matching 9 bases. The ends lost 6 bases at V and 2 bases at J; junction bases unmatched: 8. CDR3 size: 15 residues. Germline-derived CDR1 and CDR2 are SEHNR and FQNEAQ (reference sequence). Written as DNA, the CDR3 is TGTGCCAGCAGTCGGACAGGGGACCCCACCTACGAGCAGTACTTC. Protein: CASSRTGDPTYEQYF. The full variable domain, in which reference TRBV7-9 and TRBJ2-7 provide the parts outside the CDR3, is DTGVSQNPRHKITKRGQNVTFRCDPISEHNRLYWYRQTLGQGPEFLTYFQNEAQLEKSRLLSDRFSAERPKGSFSTLEIQRTEQGDSAMYLCASSRTGDPTYEQYFGPGTRLTVT.

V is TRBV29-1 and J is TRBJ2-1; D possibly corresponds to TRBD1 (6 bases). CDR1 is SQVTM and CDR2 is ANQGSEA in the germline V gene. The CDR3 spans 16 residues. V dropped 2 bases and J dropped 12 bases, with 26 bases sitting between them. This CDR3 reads CSVESIRDTFIQGQFF. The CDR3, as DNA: TGCAGCGTTGAATCCATCCGGGACACGTTTATACAGGGGCAGTTCTTC.

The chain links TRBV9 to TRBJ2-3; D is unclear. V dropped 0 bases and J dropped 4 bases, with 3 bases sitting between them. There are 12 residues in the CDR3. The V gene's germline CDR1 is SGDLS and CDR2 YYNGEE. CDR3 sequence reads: CASSVGSDTQYF. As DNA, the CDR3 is TGTGCCAGCAGCGTAGGGTCAGATACGCAGTATTTT.